This T cell receptor beta chain was identified in a study of blood T cell repertoires in COVID-19. The protocol was immunoSEQ multiplex PCR, while the TCRdb copy is restricted to in-frame clones and leaves out a portion. The profile shows around 200,000 clones, approximately 90% of them singletons. The CDR3 is 14 amino acids. Trimming cost V 5 bases and J 6 bases; bases outside gene matches: 4. CDR1 is SGHAT and CDR2 is FQNNGV in the germline V gene. Sequenced sample: peripheral blood. The source is an elderly man with acute or convalescent COVID-19. The rearrangement joins TRBV11-2 to TRBJ2-2, with 9 bases that match TRBD2. Written as DNA, the CDR3 is TGTGCCAGCAGCGCCGGACTAGCGTCCGGGGAGCTGTTTTTT. It codes for CASSAGLASGELFF.